These 2 T cell receptor beta chains originate from one sample sequenced in a study of T cells after yellow fever vaccination. TCRdb analysed the 5' RACE reads with MiXCR anew, one entry per CDR3 protein. The sample shows a few hundred thousand distinct CDR3 sequences, around 3.5% of them seen only once. This sample comprised PBMCs, obtained 15 days after the yellow fever booster vaccination. The source of these receptors is a young man who received the YFV17D yellow fever vaccine.

This clonotype was counted ten times or more. This chain links TRBV9 with TRBJ2-1, with D possibly being TRBD1 (5 bases). Germline V gene sequence: CDR1 SGDLS, CDR2 YYNGEE. The ends were cut back, 4 bases at V and 6 bases at J, with 14 bases in the middle. This CDR3 region has 14 residues. The CDR3 region has the DNA TGTGCCAGCAGCCTTAGAGTAGGGGCCAATGAGCAGTTCTTC. Its translation is CASSLRVGANEQFF.

CDR3 in amino acids: CASSPPNRETNYGYTF. CDR3 sequence (DNA): TGTGCCAGCTCACCACCGAACAGAGAAACTAACTATGGCTACACCTTC. The chain has TRBV18 and TRBJ1-2; D is unresolved. The CDR3 totals 16 residues. Trimming removed 0 bases at V and 0 bases at J, with 11 bases between. Germline loops: CDR1 KGHSH, CDR2 LQKENI.